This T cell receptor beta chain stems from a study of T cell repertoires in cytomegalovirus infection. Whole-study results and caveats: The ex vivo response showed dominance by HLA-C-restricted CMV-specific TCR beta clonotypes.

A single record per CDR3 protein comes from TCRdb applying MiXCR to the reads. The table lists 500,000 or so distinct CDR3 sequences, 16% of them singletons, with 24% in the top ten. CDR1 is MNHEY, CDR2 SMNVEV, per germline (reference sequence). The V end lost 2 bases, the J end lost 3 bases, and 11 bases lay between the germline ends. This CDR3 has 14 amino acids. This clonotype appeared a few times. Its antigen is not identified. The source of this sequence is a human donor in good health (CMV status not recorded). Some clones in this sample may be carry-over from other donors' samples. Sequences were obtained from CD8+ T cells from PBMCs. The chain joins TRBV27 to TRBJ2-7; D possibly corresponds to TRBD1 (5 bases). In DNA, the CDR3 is TGTGCCAGCAGTTTAATAGGGGTCAACTACGAGCAGTACTTC. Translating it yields CASSLIGVNYEQYF.